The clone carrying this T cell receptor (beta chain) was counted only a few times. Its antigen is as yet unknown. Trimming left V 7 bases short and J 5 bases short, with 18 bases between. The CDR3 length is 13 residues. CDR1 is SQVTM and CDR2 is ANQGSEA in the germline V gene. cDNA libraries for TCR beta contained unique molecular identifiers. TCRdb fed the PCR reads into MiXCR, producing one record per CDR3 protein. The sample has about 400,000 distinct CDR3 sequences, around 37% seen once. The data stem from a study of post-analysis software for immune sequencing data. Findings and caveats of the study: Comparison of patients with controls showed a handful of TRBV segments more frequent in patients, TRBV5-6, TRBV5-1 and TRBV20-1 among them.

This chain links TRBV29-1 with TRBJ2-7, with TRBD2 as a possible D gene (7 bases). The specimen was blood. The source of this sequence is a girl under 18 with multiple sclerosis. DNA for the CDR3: TGCAGCGCCAAGGGGGGGGGCAGCGACGAGCAGTACTTC. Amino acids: CSAKGGGSDEQYF.